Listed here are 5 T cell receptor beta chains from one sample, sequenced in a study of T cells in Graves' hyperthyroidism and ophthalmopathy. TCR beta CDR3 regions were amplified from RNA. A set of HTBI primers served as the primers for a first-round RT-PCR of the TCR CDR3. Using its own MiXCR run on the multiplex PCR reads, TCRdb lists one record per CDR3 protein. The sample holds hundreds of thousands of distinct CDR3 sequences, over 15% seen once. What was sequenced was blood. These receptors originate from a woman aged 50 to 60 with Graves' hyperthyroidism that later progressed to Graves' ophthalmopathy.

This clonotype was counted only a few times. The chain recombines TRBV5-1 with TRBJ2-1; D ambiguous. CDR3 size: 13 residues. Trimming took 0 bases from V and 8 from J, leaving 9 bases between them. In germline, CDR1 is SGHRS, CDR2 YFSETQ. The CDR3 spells CASSLATVHEQFF. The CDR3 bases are TGCGCCAGCAGCTTGGCTACAGTCCATGAGCAGTTCTTC.

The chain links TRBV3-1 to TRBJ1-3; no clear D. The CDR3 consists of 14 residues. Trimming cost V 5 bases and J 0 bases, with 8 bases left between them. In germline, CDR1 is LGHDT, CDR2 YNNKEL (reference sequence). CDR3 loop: CASSNGISGNTIYF. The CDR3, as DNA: TGTGCCAGCAGCAACGGGATCTCTGGAAACACCATATATTTT.

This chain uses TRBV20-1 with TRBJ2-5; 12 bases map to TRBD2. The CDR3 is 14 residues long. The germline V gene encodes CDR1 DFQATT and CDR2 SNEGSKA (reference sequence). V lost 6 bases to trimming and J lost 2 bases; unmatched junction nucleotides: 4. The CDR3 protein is CSARTSGEQETQYF. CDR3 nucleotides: TGCAGTGCCAGGACTAGCGGGGAACAAGAGACCCAGTACTTC.

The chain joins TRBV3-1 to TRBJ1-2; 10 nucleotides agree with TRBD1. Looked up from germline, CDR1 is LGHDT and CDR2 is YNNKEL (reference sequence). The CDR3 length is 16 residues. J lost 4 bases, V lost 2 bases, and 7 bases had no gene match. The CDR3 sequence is CASSQRWDRGGYGYTF. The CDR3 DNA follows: TGTGCCAGCAGCCAAAGATGGGACAGGGGCGGCTATGGCTACACCTTC.

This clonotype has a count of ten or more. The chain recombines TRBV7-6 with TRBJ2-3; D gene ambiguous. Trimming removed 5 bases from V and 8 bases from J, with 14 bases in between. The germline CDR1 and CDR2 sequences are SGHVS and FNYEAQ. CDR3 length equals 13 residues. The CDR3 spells CASSPPGVSTQYF. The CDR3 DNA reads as TGTGCCAGCAGCCCCCCCGGCGTGTCTACGCAGTATTTT.